The 15 T cell receptor beta chains below were found in one sample sequenced in a study of blood T cell repertoires in COVID-19. TCRdb keeps only in-frame clones here, not all; method: immunoSEQ multiplex PCR. The repertoire holds approximately 230,000 clones, with 82% as singletons. Sequencing was carried out using peripheral blood. Receptors were obtained from a woman aged 80 or over with active or convalescent COVID-19.

The V and J genes are TRBV5-1 and TRBJ1-6; the D gene is possibly TRBD1 (5 bases). V was trimmed by 1 base and J by 11 bases, leaving 13 bases between them. CDR3 size: 14 residues. CDR1 is SGHRS and CDR2 is YFSETQ in the germline V gene. The chain's CDR3 is CASSLFVGGTPLHF. For the CDR3, the DNA is TGCGCCAGCAGCTTGTTCGTCGGGGGGACACCCCTCCACTTT.

Concerning this clone itself: The identical CDR3 is also encoded by other nucleotide sequences in the sample. The chain has TRBV6-5 and TRBJ1-2; TRBD1 aligns across 8 bases. CDR1 and CDR2 (germline): MNHEY, SVGAGI. This CDR3 region has 14 residues. With 0 bases clipped from V and 8 bases from J, the junction kept 5 bases outside the gene matches. For the CDR3, the DNA is TGTGCCAGCAGTTACTCGGACAGGGCTGGGGGCTACACCTTC. Its translation: CASSYSDRAGGYTF.

The gene calls are TRBV19 and TRBJ1-4, with 9 bases lining up with TRBD1. The V segment lost 10 bases and the J segment 11 bases; nucleotides outside the gene matches: 14. The V gene's germline CDR1 is LNHDA and CDR2 SQIVND (reference sequence). The CDR3 has 14 amino acids. CDR3: CATEGQGLPSKLFF. For the CDR3, the DNA is TGTGCCACCGAGGGACAGGGCCTTCCATCTAAACTGTTTTTT.

This clone was detected only once. This sequence joins TRBV2 and TRBJ2-2, with 9 bases aligning to TRBD1. J was trimmed by 4 bases and V by 5 bases; bases with no gene match: 11. CDR3 length equals 17 residues. Germline V gene lookup returns CDR1 SNHLY and CDR2 FYNNEI. CDR3 loop: CASSPYHGTGSTGELFF. The CDR3 region has the DNA TGTGCCAGCAGTCCCTACCATGGGACAGGGAGCACCGGGGAGCTGTTTTTT. Based on the CDR3 plus reference TRBV2 and TRBJ2-2, the full variable domain is EPEVTQTPSHQVTQMGQEVILRCVPISNHLYFYWYRQILGQKVEFLVSFYNNEISEKSEIFDDQFSVERPDGSNFTLKIRSTKLEDSAMYFCASSPYHGTGSTGELFFGEGSRLTVL.

The V gene is TRBV5-1, the J gene TRBJ2-1; 10 nucleotides line up with TRBD2. The V gene's germline CDR1 is SGHRS and CDR2 YFSETQ. V shed 3 bases, J shed 8 bases, and the junction held 11 bases outside the gene matches. The CDR3 contains 16 residues. CDR3 residues: CASSSSSGGNFHEQFF. The CDR3 DNA sequence: TGCGCCAGCAGCTCCTCTAGCGGGGGAAACTTCCATGAGCAGTTCTTC.

V is TRBV7-2 and J is TRBJ2-2; 10 bases are shared with TRBD1. This CDR3 is built from 16 residues. V gave up 5 bases and J gave up 5 bases; unmatched junction bases: 8. Germline V CDR1 and CDR2: SGHTA, FQGNSA. In DNA form, the CDR3 reads TGTGCCAGCAGCAACAGACAGGGGGCGGTGACCGGGGAGCTGTTTTTT. Encoded protein: CASSNRQGAVTGELFF.

The DNA for the CDR3 is TGTGCCTGGACCCGGACTAGCGGGGGGGGTACGCAGTATTTT. It is translated as CAWTRTSGGGTQYF. V gene TRBV30 combines with J gene TRBJ2-3, with 15 bases that match TRBD2. J lost 8 bases, V lost 4 bases, and 4 bases had no gene match. The CDR3 sequence is 14 residues long. The germline gives CDR1 GTSNPN, CDR2 SVGIG (reference sequence). Drawing the rest from reference TRBV30 and TRBJ2-3, the complete variable domain is SQTIHQWPATLVQPVGSPLSLECTVEGTSNPNLYWYRQAAGRGLQLLFYSVGIGQISSEVPQNLSASRPQDRQFILSSKKLLLSDSGFYLCAWTRTSGGGTQYFGPGTRLTVL.

The CDR3, as DNA: TGTGCCAGCAGCTTCACTCGGACAGGACTACGGGGCACTGAAGCTTTCTTT. Amino acid sequence: CASSFTRTGLRGTEAFF. V and J are TRBV5-8 and TRBJ1-1, with 7 bases that match TRBD1. Trimming at V came to 2 bases and at J to 4 bases, leaving 14 bases not matched to a gene. The CDR3 totals 17 residues. CDR1 is SGHTS and CDR2 is YDEGEE in the germline V gene.

The genes are TRBV18 and TRBJ2-5, with 9 bases fitting TRBD2. Trimming cost V 0 bases and J 5 bases; bases outside gene matches: 10. CDR1 is KGHSH and CDR2 is LQKENI in the germline V gene. This CDR3 has 17 residues. CDR3 in DNA: TGTGCCAGCTCACCACCGGGTCTGCGGGGGGGCTTGGAGACCCAGTACTTC. The encoded protein is CASSPPGLRGGLETQYF. The full variable domain, in which reference TRBV18 and TRBJ2-5 provide the parts outside the CDR3, is NAGVMQNPRHLVRRRGQEARLRCSPMKGHSHVYWYRQLPEEGLKFMVYLQKENIIDESGMPKERFSAEFPKEGPSILRIQQVVRGDSAAYFCASSPPGLRGGLETQYFGPGTRLLVL.

The chain joins TRBV10-1 to TRBJ1-5; D not resolved. CDR3 length equals 13 residues. Trimming took off 0 bases at V and 7 bases at J, with 7 bases between the two ends. CDR1 WNHNN and CDR2 SYGVQD come from the germline V gene (reference sequence). The CDR3 coding sequence is TGCGCCAGCAGTGAGTCGGGCTGGCAGCCCCAGCATTTT. Amino acids: CASSESGWQPQHF.

The J gene is TRBJ2-1, the V gene TRBV5-1; TRBD2 matches 8 bases. The ends lost 2 bases at V and 6 bases at J; junction bases unmatched: 7. Looked up from germline, CDR1 is SGHRS and CDR2 is YFSETQ. The CDR3 is 15 residues long. The CDR3 region is CASSFGTSDSNEQFF. The CDR3 nucleotides are TGCGCCAGCAGCTTCGGGACTAGTGATAGCAATGAGCAGTTCTTC. The full variable domain, completed using reference TRBV5-1 and TRBJ2-1, is KAGVTQTPRYLIKTRGQQVTLSCSPISGHRSVSWYQQTPGQGLQFLFEYFSETQRNKGNFPGRFSGRQFSNSRSEMNVSTLELGDSALYLCASSFGTSDSNEQFFGPGTRLTVL.

This clone was detected a few times. The V call is TRBV5-1, the J call TRBJ2-1, with TRBD2 matching over 12 bases. This CDR3 comprises 15 residues. The ends lost 4 bases at V and 8 bases at J; junction bases unmatched: 7. CDR1 is SGHRS, CDR2 YFSETQ, per germline. CDR3 DNA sequence: TGCGCCAGCAGCCGACCGGGACTAGCGGGCTATGAGCAGTTCTTC. Amino acids: CASSRPGLAGYEQFF. Together with reference TRBV5-1 and TRBJ2-1, the CDR3 gives the full variable domain: KAGVTQTPRYLIKTRGQQVTLSCSPISGHRSVSWYQQTPGQGLQFLFEYFSETQRNKGNFPGRFSGRQFSNSRSEMNVSTLELGDSALYLCASSRPGLAGYEQFFGPGTRLTVL.

The chain combines TRBV27 with TRBJ2-2, with TRBD2 as a possible D gene (6 bases). Deletions cut 6 bases from V and 6 bases from J, with 14 bases between. This CDR3 comprises 14 residues. The germline V gene encodes CDR1 MNHEY and CDR2 SMNVEV (reference sequence). The CDR3 nucleotides read TGTGCCAGCAGAAAGACTAGTTTCCCCGGGGAGCTGTTTTTT. The encoded protein is CASRKTSFPGELFF.

This sequence joins TRBV7-8 and TRBJ2-3; no clear D gene. CDR3 length: 15 residues. Looked up from germline, CDR1 is SGHVS and CDR2 is FQNEAQ. Trimming removed 3 bases from V and 0 bases from J, with 10 bases in between. The DNA for the CDR3 is TGTGCCAGCAGCTTCCGTTCGACTAGCACAGATACGCAGTATTTT. The encoded protein is CASSFRSTSTDTQYF.

The count of this clone is one. The CDR3 loop is CASSLDTITGNTIYF. The DNA for the CDR3 is TGTGCCAGCAGCTTGGACACAATCACTGGAAACACCATATATTTT. The V gene is TRBV7-2, the J gene TRBJ1-3; D is perhaps TRBD1 (5 bases). The CDR3 runs to 15 residues. The V and J ends lost 3 bases and 2 bases respectively, with 11 bases between them. Germline V gene data show CDR1 as SGHTA and CDR2 as FQGNSA.